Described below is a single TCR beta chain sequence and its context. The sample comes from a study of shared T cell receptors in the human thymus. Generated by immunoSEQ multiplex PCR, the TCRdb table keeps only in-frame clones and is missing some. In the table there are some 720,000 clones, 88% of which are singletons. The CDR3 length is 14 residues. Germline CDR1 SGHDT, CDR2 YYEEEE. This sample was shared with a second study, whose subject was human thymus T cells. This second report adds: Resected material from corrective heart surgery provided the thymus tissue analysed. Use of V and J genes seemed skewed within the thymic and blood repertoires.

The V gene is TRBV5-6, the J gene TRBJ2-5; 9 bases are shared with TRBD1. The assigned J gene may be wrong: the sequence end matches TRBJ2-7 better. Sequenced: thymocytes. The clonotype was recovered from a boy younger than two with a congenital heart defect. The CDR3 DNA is TGTGCCAGCAGCTTGGGACAGGGGGACTACGAGCAGTACTTC. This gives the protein CASSLGQGDYEQYF.